One sample yielded the 9 T cell receptor beta chains listed below, sequenced in a study of blood T cell repertoires in COVID-19. The protocol was immunoSEQ multiplex PCR, while the TCRdb copy is restricted to in-frame clones and leaves out a portion. This table has roughly 27,000 clones, 85% to 90% appearing once. Source material: peripheral blood. The receptors come from a man aged 55 to 70 with acute or convalescent COVID-19.

This sequence joins TRBV5-1 and TRBJ1-2; D unclear. Trimming stripped 1 base from V and 0 bases from J, with 10 bases between. The germline gives CDR1 SGHRS, CDR2 YFSETQ. The CDR3 contains 15 residues. As DNA, the CDR3 is TGCGCCAGCAGCTTGCACAACGAGGCTAACTATGGCTACACCTTC. The encoded protein is CASSLHNEANYGYTF.

The chain employs TRBV20-1 and TRBJ1-4, with 7 bases identical to TRBD1. The CDR3 covers 16 residues. J lost 2 bases, V lost 3 bases, and 9 bases had no gene match. The germline CDR1 and CDR2 sequences are DFQATT and SNEGSKA (reference sequence). The CDR3 sequence is CSASEKGARTNEKLFF. The CDR3 nucleotides are TGCAGTGCTAGTGAAAAGGGGGCGCGCACTAATGAAAAACTGTTTTTT.

The rearrangement joins TRBV10-3 to TRBJ1-1; 7 nucleotides match TRBD1. Germline V lookup: CDR1 ENHRY, CDR2 SYGVKD. This CDR3 has 13 amino acids. Unmatched junction bases numbered 1, after V lost 2 bases and J lost 4 bases. The CDR3 nucleotides are TGTGCCATCAGTGAGCGACAGGGCACTGAAGCTTTCTTT. It translates to CAISERQGTEAFF.

The chain links TRBV6-5 to TRBJ1-1; weak D call: TRBD1 (5 bases). CDR1 MNHEY and CDR2 SVGAGI come from the germline V gene. There are 16 residues in the CDR3. The germline V and J ends were trimmed by 8 bases and 5 bases, with 24 bases remaining between them. The CDR3 nucleotides are TGTGCCAGCTGTTCCCGGTGGGGGACTTTGGGGACTGAAGCTTTCTTT. It translates to CASCSRWGTLGTEAFF.

V gene TRBV6-6 combines with J gene TRBJ2-5, with a possible D match to TRBD2 (6 bases). CDR1 is MNHNY and CDR2 is SVGAGI in the germline V gene (reference sequence). V was pared by 2 bases and J by 3 bases, with 13 bases between. The CDR3 has 15 residues. The CDR3 loop is CASSYPSSAKETQYF. DNA of the CDR3: TGTGCCAGCAGTTACCCCTCTAGCGCAAAAGAGACCCAGTACTTC.

The gene calls are TRBV7-9 and TRBJ1-2; tentatively, D is TRBD1 (6 bases). The CDR3 contains 15 residues. Germline V lookup: CDR1 SEHNR, CDR2 FQNEAQ (reference sequence). V lost 2 bases and J 4 bases, leaving 14 bases between the germline ends. CDR3: CASSLMGAEPYGYTF. The CDR3 DNA follows: TGTGCCAGCAGCTTAATGGGGGCAGAACCCTATGGCTACACCTTC.

The count of this clone is one. The rearrangement joins TRBV5-8 to TRBJ1-6; 10 nucleotides align to TRBD1. The CDR3 totals 15 residues. The germline gives CDR1 SGHTS, CDR2 YDEGEE. V shed 6 bases, J shed 12 bases, and the junction held 12 bases outside the gene matches. CDR3 in DNA: TGTGCCAGCACCTTTACCGGGACAGGGGCAGTACCCCTCCACTTT. As protein: CASTFTGTGAVPLHF.

The rearrangement links TRBV3-1 (or the pseudogene TRBV3-2) to TRBJ1-2; D remains ambiguous. V was shortened by 3 bases and J by 3 bases, with 11 bases between the two germline ends. Germline V lookup: CDR1 LGHDT, CDR2 YNNKEL (reference sequence). CDR3 length equals 14 residues. The CDR3 is CASSHKAEDYGYTF. Here the CDR3 DNA reads TGTGCCAGCAGCCACAAGGCGGAGGACTATGGCTACACCTTC.

This clone was recorded only once. The gene calls are TRBV7-2 and TRBJ1-2; possibly TRBD1 for D (6 bases). V gave up 2 bases and J gave up 2 bases, with 9 bases separating them. There are 14 residues in the CDR3. Per the germline V gene, CDR1 is SGHTA and CDR2 is FQGNSA. Written as DNA, the CDR3 is TGTGCCAGCAGCTTATGGCAGGGGAACTATGGCTACACCTTC. This gives the protein CASSLWQGNYGYTF.